This T cell receptor (beta chain) was identified during a study of Tregs in tolerant kidney transplant recipients. Study-level points and caveats: Validation in larger populations is needed because few patients were studied. Activated donor B cell expansion appeared to reveal the most relevant donor-specific TCRbeta repertoire.

Unstimulated regulatory T cells (CD4+CD25+CD127-), CD4+CD25- non-regulatory cells, CD4 and CD8 cells were FACS-sorted from thawed PBMCs. Before regulatory T cell sorting, thawed PBMCs rested overnight at 37°C in 150 to 250 IU/ml IL-2. CDR1 and CDR2 from the germline V gene are LNHDA and SQIVND (reference sequence). Trimming cost V 7 bases and J 3 bases; bases outside gene matches: 1. CDR3 length: 13 amino acids. The method was immunoSEQ multiplex PCR; TCRdb's version includes in-frame clones alone and lacks a portion of them. The table shows around 78,000 clones, with approximately 90% occurring only once. About this clone: Its target is unknown.

The genes are TRBV19 and TRBJ2-7; 12 bases align to TRBD2. This TCR came from a human donor who received a combined kidney and bone marrow transplant. The sample in question was Tregs from blood, obtained before the transplant. CDR3 protein: CASKTSGGYEQYF. The CDR3 DNA reads TGTGCCAGTAAGACTAGCGGGGGCTACGAGCAGTACTTC. Complete variable domain (other parts from reference TRBV19 and TRBJ2-7): DGGITQSPKYLFRKEGQNVTLSCEQNLNHDAMYWYRQDPGQGLRLIYYSQIVNDFQKGDIAEGYSVSREKKESFPLTVTSAQKNPTAFYLCASKTSGGYEQYFGPGTRLTVT.